The 11 T cell receptor beta chains reported below all come from one sample, sequenced in a study of cytomegalovirus exposure and HLA in healthy donors. Primers included in the PCR were 60 Vbeta and 13 Jbeta primers. Profiled with immunoSEQ multiplex PCR; TCRdb holds only in-frame clones, not every one. Of roughly 130,000 clones listed, about three quarters are singletons. The sequenced material came from PBMCs. The receptors come from a human donor in good health.

The chain uses TRBV7-8 and TRBJ2-7, with 12 positions matching TRBD2. Germline-derived CDR1 and CDR2 are SGHVS and FQNEAQ. V was pared by 7 bases and J by 1 base, with 5 bases of the junction left unmatched. This CDR3 is 15 amino acids long. The DNA of the CDR3 is TGTGCCAGCACCCTAGGACTAGCGGGGTCCTACGAGCAGTACTTC. Its protein is CASTLGLAGSYEQYF. Variable domain in full (rest from reference TRBV7-8 and TRBJ2-7): GAGVSQSPRYKVAKRGQDVALRCDPISGHVSLFWYQQALGQGPEFLTYFQNEAQLDKSGLPSDRFFAERPEGSVSTLKIQRTQQEDSAVYLCASTLGLAGSYEQYFGPGTRLTVT.

The chain employs TRBV4-2 and TRBJ2-1; TRBD2 might be the D (6 bases). The germline V and J ends were trimmed by 3 bases and 7 bases, with 16 bases remaining between them. CDR1 is LGHNA and CDR2 is YNFKEQ in the germline V gene. CDR3 length equals 15 residues. In DNA form, the CDR3 reads TGTGCCAGCAGCCACCGGAGGGACGTACAGAATGAGCAGTTCTTC. Translation gives CASSHRRDVQNEQFF.

The V gene is TRBV19, the J gene TRBJ1-6; 9 positions agree with TRBD1. This CDR3 spans 16 amino acids. Germline CDR1 LNHDA, CDR2 SQIVND (reference sequence). V lost 1 base, J lost 7 bases, and 5 bases stayed unmatched. CDR3 region: CASSIADRGANSPLHF. The CDR3 DNA is TGTGCCAGTAGTATAGCGGACAGGGGAGCGAATTCACCCCTCCACTTT.

A few counts support this clone. The CDR3 coding sequence is TGCGCCAGCCGGGACAGGGGGTATGGCTACACCTTC. It specifies CASRDRGYGYTF. The chain links TRBV10-2 to TRBJ1-2; TRBD1 aligns across 11 bases. The V segment lost 8 bases and the J segment 5 bases; nucleotides outside the gene matches: 1. The CDR3 is 12 residues long. Looked up from germline, CDR1 is WSHSY and CDR2 is SAAADI.

The table lists this clone with a few counts. This chain joins TRBV5-4 and TRBJ2-1; 10 bases align to TRBD2. There are 17 residues in the CDR3. In germline, CDR1 is SGHNT, CDR2 YYREEE (reference sequence). V lost 6 bases, J lost 9 bases, and 18 bases stayed unmatched. CDR3 region: CASTSRSGREPFSEQFF. Here the CDR3 DNA reads TGTGCCAGCACCAGCCGCAGCGGGAGGGAACCCTTCTCTGAGCAGTTCTTC.

DNA of the CDR3: TGCGCCAGCAGCCAAGATCGGAGGACAGGGAGTTCGGACTATGGCTACACCTTC. Protein sequence: CASSQDRRTGSSDYGYTF. The chain recombines TRBV4-1 with TRBJ1-2; 8 bases match TRBD1. The length of the CDR3 is 18 residues. Germline CDR1 MGHRA, CDR2 YSYEKL. The junction had 12 bases not matched to a gene; V was cut back by 0 bases and J by 3 bases.

The CDR3 loop reads CASRMSGGRQETQYF. As DNA, the CDR3 is TGTGCCAGCAGGATGAGCGGGGGCCGCCAAGAGACCCAGTACTTC. The gene calls are TRBV6-5 and TRBJ2-5; TRBD2 matches at 8 bases. The length of the CDR3 is 15 residues. From germline, CDR1 is MNHEY and CDR2 SVGAGI. The V segment lost 6 bases and the J segment 1 base; nucleotides outside the gene matches: 7.

The chain is built from TRBV30 and TRBJ1-2; D perhaps matches TRBD1 (6 bases). The germline gives CDR1 GTSNPN, CDR2 SVGIG (reference sequence). This CDR3 contains 16 residues. V shed 1 base and J shed 3 bases, with 18 bases lying between them. The CDR3 loop is CAWSEGVGGAYYGYTF. The DNA for the CDR3 is TGTGCCTGGAGTGAGGGGGTTGGGGGCGCCTACTATGGCTACACCTTC. The full variable domain, with the rest looked up from reference TRBV30 and TRBJ1-2, is SQTIHQWPATLVQPVGSPLSLECTVEGTSNPNLYWYRQAAGRGLQLLFYSVGIGQISSEVPQNLSASRPQDRQFILSSKKLLLSDSGFYLCAWSEGVGGAYYGYTFGSGTRLTVV.

The chain uses TRBV5-1 and TRBJ1-4, with D maybe TRBD1 (5 bases). The germline V gene has CDR1 SGHRS and CDR2 YFSETQ. The CDR3 length is 13 residues. V lost 1 base and J lost 8, with 9 bases in between. The CDR3 sequence is CASSLQGGEKLFF. The DNA for the CDR3 is TGCGCCAGCAGCTTGCAGGGTGGGGAAAAACTGTTTTTT.

The V call is TRBV27, the J call TRBJ2-7, with a tentative D call TRBD2 (5 bases). The CDR3 runs 12 residues. The germline V gene has CDR1 MNHEY and CDR2 SMNVEV (reference sequence). Trimming took off 7 bases at V and 6 bases at J, with 13 bases between the two ends. The CDR3 sequence is CASTTGGAEQYF. The CDR3 DNA sequence: TGTGCCAGCACCACCGGAGGCGCCGAGCAGTACTTC.

The rearrangement joins TRBV18 to TRBJ1-3; a weak D match, TRBD1 (6 bases). V was trimmed by 3 bases and J by 3 bases, leaving 21 bases between them. Per the germline V gene, CDR1 is KGHSH and CDR2 is LQKENI. CDR3 length: 18 residues. The DNA for the CDR3 is TGTGCCAGCTCACCCCTCGGACATAATCGGGGACATGGAAACACCATATATTTT. Amino acid sequence: CASSPLGHNRGHGNTIYF.